This TCR beta chain originates from a study of CD4 and CD8 cells across lung adenocarcinoma regions. Samples came from patients with localized non-small cell lung adenocarcinoma. Using its own MiXCR run on the PCR reads, TCRdb lists one record per CDR3 protein. Counted here are fewer than 20,000 distinct CDR3 sequences, about half occurring once; the ten biggest clones make up approximately 60%. This clonotype was recorded many times. This TCR came from a female donor with lung adenocarcinoma. The CD4 and CD8 labels of this study may be unreliable. The sequencing sample was made of CD8+ T cells from the center of a lung tumor.

Here the CDR3 DNA reads TGTGCCAGCAGCCTTAGCACAGATACGCAGTATTTT. Its protein product is CASSLSTDTQYF. V is TRBV7-2 and J is TRBJ2-3; unclear D gene. Germline CDR1 is SGHTA and CDR2 is FQGNSA. There are 12 residues in the CDR3. The V gene lost 5 bases and the J gene lost 0 bases, with 3 bases spanning the gap.